These 12 T cell receptor beta chains came from one sample sequenced in a study of cytomegalovirus exposure and HLA in healthy donors. The primer mix had 60 Vbeta and 13 Jbeta primers. The method was immunoSEQ multiplex PCR; TCRdb's version includes in-frame clones alone and lacks a portion of them. The profile covers approximately 130,000 clones, with around 72% appearing a single time and about 3% taken by the ten largest. Sequenced material: PBMCs. Receptors were obtained from a human donor in good health.

The J gene is TRBJ2-5, the V gene TRBV7-3; a weak D match, TRBD2 (7 bases). The length of the CDR3 is 14 residues. Germline V gene data show CDR1 as SGHTA and CDR2 as FQGTGA. Trimming stripped 4 bases from V and 4 bases from J, with 13 bases between. CDR3 bases: TGTGCCAGCAGCTCGTGGGGGGGCGGAGAGACCCAGTACTTC. Translating gives CASSSWGGGETQYF.

The J gene is TRBJ2-1, the V gene TRBV25-1; D is possibly TRBD1 (7 bases). The germline V and J ends were trimmed by 7 bases and 4 bases, with 11 bases remaining between them. CDR3 size: 13 residues. Germline assignment: CDR1 MGHDK and CDR2 SYGVNS. The CDR3 here is CASTQGTYNEQFF. CDR3 DNA: TGTGCCAGCACACAGGGGACTTACAATGAGCAGTTCTTC.

CDR3 bases: TGCAGCGTTGAAGTTTCAGGGGCGTACACAGATACGCAGTATTTT. As protein: CSVEVSGAYTDTQYF. V and J are TRBV29-1 and TRBJ2-3; D might be TRBD1 (6 bases). Deletions cut 1 base from V and 2 bases from J, with 13 bases between. Per the germline V gene, CDR1 is SQVTM and CDR2 is ANQGSEA. The CDR3 extends over 15 amino acids.

Comments on this clone: One end of the junction varies from germline; a read error may be responsible. This sample includes further DNA sequences coding for the same CDR3. The chain joins TRBV5-6 to TRBJ2-5; 7 bases fit TRBD1. Germline V CDR1 and CDR2: SGHDT, YYEEEE. This CDR3 is built from 15 residues. The CDR3 sequence: CASSLVNRGQETQYF. CDR3 bases: TGTGCTAGCAGCTTGGTTAACAGGGGTCAAGAGACCCAGTACTTC.

This chain joins TRBV19 and TRBJ2-3; 12 nucleotides agree with TRBD1. The J segment lost 3 bases and the V segment lost 6 bases, leaving 4 bases of the junction unmatched. CDR1 is LNHDA, CDR2 SQIVND, per germline (reference sequence). CDR3 length equals 15 residues. The CDR3 spells CASREGQGATDTQYF. The CDR3 DNA reads TGTGCCAGTAGGGAGGGACAGGGGGCGACAGATACGCAGTATTTT.

The chain employs TRBV9 and TRBJ2-3; D not certain. This CDR3 has 16 amino acids. CDR1 SGDLS and CDR2 YYNGEE come from the germline V gene. Trimming removed 0 bases from V and 2 bases from J, with 13 bases in between. The CDR3 region is CASSVDLSRDTDTQYF. CDR3 nucleotides: TGTGCCAGCAGCGTAGATCTATCCCGCGACACAGATACGCAGTATTTT.

This chain joins TRBV25-1 and TRBJ1-5; possible D gene TRBD1, 5 bases. The CDR3 extends over 12 amino acids. Trimming shortened V by 4 bases and J by 7 bases, and 8 bases separated the two germline ends. Germline CDR1 MGHDK, CDR2 SYGVNS. Here the CDR3 reads CASSVAGQPQHF. CDR3 sequence (DNA): TGTGCCAGCAGTGTGGCAGGGCAGCCCCAGCATTTT. The whole variable domain, filled in from reference TRBV25-1 and TRBJ1-5, reads EADIYQTPRYLVIGTGKKITLECSQTMGHDKMYWYQQDPGMELHLIHYSYGVNSTEKGDLSSESTVSRIRTEHFPLTLESARPSHTSQYLCASSVAGQPQHFGDGTRLSIL.

The chain carries TRBV6-6 and TRBJ2-2; 7 bases are a match to TRBD1. The J segment lost 4 bases and the V segment lost 11 bases, leaving 10 bases of the junction unmatched. The CDR3 runs 14 residues. The germline CDR1 and CDR2 sequences are MNHNY and SVGAGI (reference sequence). In DNA form, the CDR3 reads TGTGCCGGCCGCCCGGCAGGGGGCACCGGGGAGCTGTTTTTT. Residues: CAGRPAGGTGELFF.

The gene calls are TRBV5-1 and TRBJ2-5; weak D call: TRBD2 (5 bases). Germline V CDR1 and CDR2: SGHRS, YFSETQ. The germline V and J ends were trimmed by 4 bases and 4 bases, with 14 bases remaining between them. The CDR3 covers 14 residues. This CDR3 reads CASSRGPAGETQYF. CDR3 coding DNA: TGCGCCAGCAGCCGCGGGCCGGCAGGAGAGACCCAGTACTTC.

The chain recombines TRBV18 with TRBJ2-7, with TRBD1 matching over 8 bases. The length of the CDR3 is 14 residues. In germline, CDR1 is KGHSH, CDR2 LQKENI. The V segment lost 2 bases and the J segment 6 bases; nucleotides outside the gene matches: 6. The CDR3 DNA is TGTGCCAGCTCACCAGGGCAGGGGGCCGGCGAGCAGTACTTC. Its protein product is CASSPGQGAGEQYF.

Concerning this clone: A far larger clone is only one base removed, so a read error is likely. CDR3 protein: CASSFPRAGGGDTQYF. CDR3 nucleotide sequence: TGTGCCAGCAGCTTCCCCCGGGCGGGAGGAGGGGATACGCAGTATTTT. The chain uses TRBV5-4 and TRBJ2-3; TRBD2 matches 8 bases. Germline V gene lookup returns CDR1 SGHNT and CDR2 YYREEE (reference sequence). There are 16 residues in the CDR3. V dropped 2 bases and J dropped 6; count of bases not matched to a gene: 11.

The J gene is TRBJ1-2, the V gene TRBV21-1. TRBV21-1 is marked as a pseudogene. The length of the CDR3 is 12 residues. Here the CDR3 DNA reads TGTGCCAGCAGGGTTTGGGGGGATGGCTACACCTTC. Its protein product is CASRVWGDGYTF.